This T cell receptor (beta chain) was captured by sequencing in a study of T cells after yellow fever vaccination. The CDR3 sequence is 14 residues long. Germline CDR1 SEHNR, CDR2 FQNEAQ (reference sequence). It was through 5'RACE template switching that TCR cDNA was made, with a universal primer site and UMIs added. TCRdb re-derived calls from the 5' RACE reads in MiXCR, one entry per CDR3 protein. In the table there are approximately 160,000 distinct CDR3 sequences, approximately 10% of which are singletons. This clonotype is a singleton in its sample. The junction shows a germline mismatch at one end, possibly a read error.

The V and J genes are TRBV7-9 and TRBJ1-6, with D tentatively TRBD1 (5 bases). This TCR derives from a man aged 18-30 years who received the YFV17D yellow fever vaccine. Source: CD8+ T cells sorted from PBMCs, taken 45 days after the yellow fever booster vaccination. CDR3 nucleotide sequence: TGTGCCGGCAGCTTAGAGGGACGCCATTCACCCCTCCACTTT. Its translation: CAGSLEGRHSPLHF.